This T cell receptor beta chain was identified in a study of CD8+ T cells in alopecia areata. As for the study in general: Dosing spanned 6 to 18 months on tofacitinib, then 6 months off drug. Study results and caveats: Expanded CD8+ clones among the top 100, and scalp clonality, were significantly decreased by tofacitinib.

From germline, CDR1 is SEHNR and CDR2 FQNEAQ (reference sequence). Germline trimming cut 8 bases from V and 2 bases from J; bases unmatched to any gene: 9. This CDR3 has 15 amino acids. This sample's treatment: oral pan-JAK inhibitor, 5-10 mg twice daily. Researchers gathered lesional scalp punch biopsies and peripheral blood from patients with alopecia areata. CD4+ and CD8+ T cells were sorted from PBMCs stained for CD3, CD4 and CD8. Extraction and reverse transcription of RNA yielded cDNA as the sequencing template. Clones were sequenced by immunoSEQ multiplex PCR, and TCRdb holds only the in-frame ones, with some missing. This sample carries tens of thousands of clones, just over 70% of them seen once, and the ten largest clones take around a sixth. This clone has more than one count but fewer than ten. As yet, its antigen is unknown.

This receptor was identified in a human donor with alopecia areata. The chain combines TRBV7-9 with TRBJ1-5, with 7 nucleotides matching TRBD1. The specimen was CD8+ T cells sorted from blood, collected at week 44, from a patient treated with tofacitinib. CDR3 sequence (DNA): TGTGCCAGCTCAGGGGGGCGCGGAGGCAATCAGCCCCAGCATTTT. This gives the protein CASSGGRGGNQPQHF.